This T cell receptor beta chain was sequenced in a study of human T cells and chemical hapten exposure. At the level of the study: Mainly, slight library volume differences in the pool made TCR yields vary.

TCRdb ran MiXCR on the RACE reads and lists one entry per CDR3 protein. The data hold roughly 380,000 distinct CDR3 sequences, with about 4.4% observed a single time. Ten or more counts support this clonotype. The CDR3 extends over 14 amino acids. Trimming left V 5 bases short and J 0 bases short, with 10 bases between. Time point here: patch test 1, 2 weeks after DPC sensitization. Treatment indicated: therapeutic diphenylcyclopropenone sensitization with weekly scalp DPC. V and J are TRBV12-3 or TRBV12-4 and TRBJ1-1; D ambiguous. Sequenced here: whole blood, sampled in connection with sensitization to the hapten diphenylcyclopropenone (DPC). This sequence originates from a woman between 45 and 60 years old with alopecia areata. Some clones in this sample may be carry-over from other donors' samples. CDR3 in DNA: TGTGCCAGCAGTCAAGGATCCATGAACACTGAAGCTTTCTTT. Its protein is CASSQGSMNTEAFF.